These 16 T cell receptor beta chains originate from one sample sequenced in a study of T cells in Graves' hyperthyroidism and ophthalmopathy. TCR beta CDR3 regions were amplified from RNA transcripts. The TCR CDR3 first-round RT-PCR relied on the HTBI primer set. TCRdb re-called the multiplex PCR reads through MiXCR, storing one row per CDR3 protein. The repertoire holds roughly 570,000 distinct CDR3 sequences, with about 43% as singletons. Sequenced material: peripheral blood or thyroid tissue (not recorded which). All receptors come from a woman aged 18-29 years with Graves' hyperthyroidism.

This clonotype was observed many times. The CDR3 spells CASSNEQETQYF. In nucleotides, the CDR3 is TGTGCCAGCAGTAACGAGCAAGAGACCCAGTACTTC. V gene TRBV7-9 combines with J gene TRBJ2-5; D is ambiguous. This CDR3 is built from 12 residues. V was trimmed by 6 bases and J by 2 bases, leaving 7 bases between them. CDR1 is SEHNR and CDR2 is FQNEAQ in the germline V gene (reference sequence). Full variable domain (outside the CDR3, taken from reference TRBV7-9 and TRBJ2-5): DTGVSQNPRHKITKRGQNVTFRCDPISEHNRLYWYRQTLGQGPEFLTYFQNEAQLEKSRLLSDRFSAERPKGSFSTLEIQRTEQGDSAMYLCASSNEQETQYFGPGTRLLVL.

This clonotype was observed many times. This chain connects TRBV28 to TRBJ2-5; 9 bases match TRBD2. The CDR3 is 14 residues long. Germline V gene data show CDR1 as MDHEN and CDR2 as SYDVKM. J lost 2 bases, V lost 7 bases, and 5 bases had no gene match. CDR3 region: CASTAGGAQETQYF. The CDR3 DNA sequence: TGTGCCAGCACCGCGGGGGGGGCTCAAGAGACCCAGTACTTC.

This clonotype was detected many times. The chain joins TRBV19 to TRBJ1-2; TRBD1 might be the D (5 bases). This CDR3 is built from 15 residues. Per the germline V gene, CDR1 is LNHDA and CDR2 is SQIVND (reference sequence). Trimming pared 7 bases from V and 3 bases from J, leaving 18 bases between. This CDR3 reads CASTPQARGDYGYTF. The CDR3, as DNA: TGTGCCAGTACCCCCCAGGCAAGGGGCGACTATGGCTACACCTTC.

This clonotype showed up many times. The V and J genes are TRBV7-2 and TRBJ2-2; possibly TRBD1 for D (5 bases). Trimming stripped 5 bases from V and 7 bases from J, with 14 bases between. Germline CDR1 SGHTA, CDR2 FQGNSA. The CDR3 is 14 residues long. CDR3 sequence reads: CASSPSRVSGELFF. The DNA for the CDR3 is TGTGCCAGCAGCCCATCCAGGGTTAGCGGGGAGCTGTTTTTT.

This chain uses TRBV19 with TRBJ2-3; 10 bases match TRBD2. The ends lost 1 base at V and 6 bases at J; junction bases unmatched: 7. CDR3 length equals 16 residues. CDR1 LNHDA and CDR2 SQIVND come from the germline V gene (reference sequence). The CDR3 nucleotides are TGTGCCAGTAGTATAGGTGCTAGCGGGAGTTTGGATACGCAGTATTTT. This translates into CASSIGASGSLDTQYF.

This clonotype was observed many times. The V and J genes are TRBV3-1 and TRBJ2-7; a possible D gene is TRBD1 (5 bases). This CDR3 contains 15 residues. Germline V CDR1 and CDR2: LGHDT, YNNKEL (reference sequence). Deletions cut 0 bases from V and 3 bases from J, with 12 bases between. CDR3 sequence: CASSQEQANGYEQYF. In nucleotides, the CDR3 is TGTGCCAGCAGCCAAGAACAGGCCAACGGCTACGAGCAGTACTTC.

This clonotype was counted between two and nine times. V usage is TRBV7-8 and J usage is TRBJ2-1; 8 nucleotides align to TRBD2. Germline V gene lookup returns CDR1 SGHVS and CDR2 FQNEAQ. V shed 8 bases and J 2 bases; nucleotides not matched to a gene: 5. The CDR3 has 14 amino acids. CDR3 bases: TGTGCCAGCGGTGAACTAGCGGCCTACAATGAGCAGTTCTTC. This codes for CASGELAAYNEQFF. Filled out from reference TRBV7-8 and TRBJ2-1, the complete variable domain reads GAGVSQSPRYKVAKRGQDVALRCDPISGHVSLFWYQQALGQGPEFLTYFQNEAQLDKSGLPSDRFFAERPEGSVSTLKIQRTQQEDSAVYLCASGELAAYNEQFFGPGTRLTVL.

The V and J genes are TRBV7-9 and TRBJ1-1, with TRBD1 as a possible D gene (5 bases). The V gene's germline CDR1 is SEHNR and CDR2 FQNEAQ (reference sequence). V was shortened by 4 bases and J by 4 bases, with 28 bases between the two germline ends. This CDR3 contains 19 residues. The CDR3 loop reads CASSSRRGKEILRGTEAFF. CDR3 nucleotides: TGTGCCAGCAGCTCAAGGAGGGGTAAGGAAATTTTAAGGGGCACTGAAGCTTTCTTT. Together with reference TRBV7-9 and TRBJ1-1, the CDR3 gives the full variable domain: DTGVSQNPRHKITKRGQNVTFRCDPISEHNRLYWYRQTLGQGPEFLTYFQNEAQLEKSRLLSDRFSAERPKGSFSTLEIQRTEQGDSAMYLCASSSRRGKEILRGTEAFFGQGTRLTVV.

This chain links TRBV2 with TRBJ1-2; possibly TRBD1 for D (6 bases). The V and J ends lost 6 bases and 9 bases respectively, with 23 bases between them. In germline, CDR1 is SNHLY, CDR2 FYNNEI. The CDR3 covers 15 residues. The CDR3 bases are TGTGCCAGCAGCTTGACAGGAGTCAATCAGCCCCGCTACACCTTC. Its translation is CASSLTGVNQPRYTF.

This clonotype was seen at least ten times. The gene calls are TRBV2 and TRBJ1-5; 7 bases align to TRBD1. Germline V gene lookup returns CDR1 SNHLY and CDR2 FYNNEI. V lost 4 bases to trimming and J lost 0 bases; unmatched junction nucleotides: 15. The length of the CDR3 is 19 residues. The CDR3 region has the DNA TGTGCCAGCAGTGGGTCTGTAGGGGGCTTCGGGTCTAGCAATCAGCCCCAGCATTTT. Translating gives CASSGSVGGFGSSNQPQHF.

This chain uses TRBV25-1 with TRBJ2-7, with TRBD2 as a possible D gene (5 bases). Germline V gene lookup returns CDR1 MGHDK and CDR2 SYGVNS. Trimming removed 7 bases from V and 1 base from J, with 14 bases in between. The CDR3 consists of 14 residues. The CDR3: CASTSGMESYEQYF. Here the CDR3 DNA reads TGTGCCAGCACTTCGGGAATGGAGTCCTACGAGCAGTACTTC.

This sequence joins TRBV7-3 and TRBJ1-1; weak D call: TRBD1 (6 bases). V dropped 6 bases and J dropped 3 bases, with 17 bases sitting between them. CDR3 length: 15 residues. The germline CDR1 and CDR2 sequences are SGHTA and FQGTGA. The CDR3 DNA reads as TGTGCCAGCAGTACCGGGACATTAGGTTACACTGAAGCTTTCTTT. Translating it yields CASSTGTLGYTEAFF.

This clonotype was recorded a few times. The chain combines TRBV4-1 with TRBJ2-7, with D possibly being TRBD2 (5 bases). This CDR3 contains 14 residues. Germline CDR1 reads MGHRA; CDR2 reads YSYEKL. V shed 4 bases and J shed 2 bases, with 12 bases lying between them. Here the CDR3 DNA reads TGCGCCAGCAGCCTAGCGCCCTCCGCCTACGAGCAGTACTTC. Its translation is CASSLAPSAYEQYF.

This clonotype was seen a few times. The chain joins TRBV20-1 to TRBJ2-2; no clear D. Germline CDR1 reads DFQATT; CDR2 reads SNEGSKA (reference sequence). Deletions cut 2 bases from V and 2 bases from J, with 9 bases between. This CDR3 spans 14 amino acids. CDR3 in DNA: TGCAGTGCTAGATCTTATAGCAACACCGGGGAGCTGTTTTTT. Its translation is CSARSYSNTGELFF.

The rearrangement uses TRBV10-3 and TRBJ1-1; D remains ambiguous. CDR1 ENHRY and CDR2 SYGVKD come from the germline V gene. Trimming cost V 1 base and J 2 bases, with 8 bases left between them. This CDR3 region has 14 residues. CDR3 region: CAISEYKGNTEAFF. As DNA, the CDR3 is TGTGCCATCAGTGAGTATAAGGGAAACACTGAAGCTTTCTTT.

This clonotype was counted ten times or more. The V and J genes are TRBV9 and TRBJ1-5; D gene unclear. This CDR3 is built from 14 residues. Between the trimmed V and J ends, which lost 0 bases and 0 bases, there was a span of 4 bases. From germline, CDR1 is SGDLS and CDR2 YYNGEE. DNA of the CDR3: TGTGCCAGCAGCGTAGGAAATAGCAATCAGCCCCAGCATTTT. Its protein product is CASSVGNSNQPQHF.